The T cell receptor beta chain described here comes from a study of T cell responses to AZD1222 COVID-19 vaccine. Study-wide results and caveats: Regions left unmutated in variants are reportedly the target of nearly half of spike-specific TCRs. Baseline testing showed seropositivity in only six or seven AZD1222 recipients.

Using immunoSEQ multiplex PCR, the repertoire was profiled, and TCRdb retains in-frame clones only, with some absent. The table has 120,000 to 150,000 clones, around 90% seen once. Worth noting for this clone: Its antigen is undetermined.

Germline lookup yields CDR1 MGHDK and CDR2 SYGVNS. The CDR3 is 13 residues long. V lost 10 bases, J lost 0 bases, and 9 bases lay in between. Sequenced here: peripheral blood, sampled 28 days after the second dose of the MenACWY control vaccine. The TCR was taken from an adult who received the MenACWY meningococcal vaccine as a control. V is TRBV25-1 and J is TRBJ2-2, with a weak D call TRBD1 (6 bases). As DNA, the CDR3 is TGTGCCACCAGGACAGCGAACACCGGGGAGCTGTTTTTT. Protein sequence: CATRTANTGELFF. Together with reference TRBV25-1 and TRBJ2-2, the CDR3 gives the full variable domain: EADIYQTPRYLVIGTGKKITLECSQTMGHDKMYWYQQDPGMELHLIHYSYGVNSTEKGDLSSESTVSRIRTEHFPLTLESARPSHTSQYLCATRTANTGELFFGEGSRLTVL.